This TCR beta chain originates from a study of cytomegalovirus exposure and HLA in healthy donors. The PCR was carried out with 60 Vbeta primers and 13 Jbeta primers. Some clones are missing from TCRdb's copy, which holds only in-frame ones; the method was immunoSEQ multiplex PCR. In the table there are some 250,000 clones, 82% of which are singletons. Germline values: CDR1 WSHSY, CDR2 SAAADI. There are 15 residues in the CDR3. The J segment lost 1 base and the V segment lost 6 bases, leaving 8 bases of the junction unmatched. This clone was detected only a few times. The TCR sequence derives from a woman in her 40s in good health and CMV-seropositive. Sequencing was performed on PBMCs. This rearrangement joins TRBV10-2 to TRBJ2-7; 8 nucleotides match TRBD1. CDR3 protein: CASRSGTGASYEQYF. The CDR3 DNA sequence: TGCGCCAGCAGATCCGGGACAGGAGCTTCCTACGAGCAGTACTTC.